This T cell receptor (beta chain) stems from a study of T cells in Graves' hyperthyroidism and ophthalmopathy. Study as a whole: Before treatment of any kind, peripheral blood was taken at initial diagnosis. General study points: The model foresaw ophthalmopathy a median roughly 6.5 months prior to onset.

Absence of ophthalmopathy progression within 18 months defined stable Graves' hyperthyroidism. The diagnostic basis comprised clinical symptoms, serum thyroxine and TRAb, thyroid ultrasound and orbital computed tomography. The source material, RNA transcripts, was used to amplify TCR beta CDR3 regions. During a first-round RT-PCR of the TCR CDR3, the HTBI primer set was used. TCRdb re-called the multiplex PCR reads with MiXCR, one entry per CDR3 protein. This sample has hundreds of thousands of distinct CDR3 sequences, with about 35% found just once. In the case of this clonotype: As yet, its antigen is unknown.

From germline, CDR1 is SNHLY and CDR2 FYNNEI. V was clipped by 0 bases and J by 10 bases, with 24 bases between them. The CDR3 runs to 17 residues. The rearrangement links TRBV2 to TRBJ1-1; D may be TRBD1 (6 bases). The clonotype originates from a woman aged 40 to 50 with Graves' hyperthyroidism. The source material was blood. CDR3 region: CASSEARGARVGVGAFF. The CDR3 DNA is TGTGCCAGCAGTGAAGCGCGGGGGGCGCGAGTTGGGGTGGGAGCTTTCTTT.